This is a list of T cell receptor beta chains from one sample in a study of CD4 T cells in relation to SARS-CoV-2 and coronaviruses. Assay used: immunoSEQ multiplex PCR; TCRdb lists only in-frame clones, some missing. Of tens of thousands of clones in the sample, around 78% were seen once. No antigen has been assigned to these receptors. Sequenced: CD4+ T cells from PBMCs, cultured in vitro. The receptors originated from a human donor in good health. Each CDR3 is given with its conserved first and last residue. Fields, in order: D gene, J gene, V gene, clone size, CDR3 protein. D genes are given only for firm matches. The size entry is marked missing in some rows and otherwise reads once, few, many or a size class.

NA,TRBJ1-2,TRBV4-3,NA,CASSQDVGLGGYTF
NA,TRBJ2-5,TRBV10-3,NA,CAISETSRQETQYF
TRBD1,TRBJ1-5,TRBV11-2,NA,CASSLGTGAFNQPQHF
NA,TRBJ2-1,TRBV7-9,NA,CASSLQGPYNEQFF
NA,TRBJ1-1,TRBV10-3,once,CAIRVEVNTEAFF
NA,TRBJ1-5,TRBV6-5,few,CASSPLGHSGQPQHF
TRBD1,TRBJ2-3,TRBV5-1,NA,CASSPARGSSTDTQYF
NA,TRBJ2-3,TRBV20-1,NA,CSASPADPATDTQYF
NA,TRBJ1-4,TRBV7-9,NA,CASSRDTTNEKLFF
NA,TRBJ2-7,TRBV3-1/TRBV3-2,NA,CASSQGSNRNEQYF
TRBD1,TRBJ1-1,TRBV30,NA,CAWRGQGAFGNTEAFF
NA,TRBJ2-1,TRBV7-9,NA,CASSYRSGYNEQFF
TRBD1,TRBJ2-5,TRBV6-5,NA,CASTPGQGARETQYF
NA,TRBJ1-1,TRBV10-2,NA,CASRRTQRTEAFF
TRBD1,TRBJ2-2,TRBV19,NA,CASSIRDRLTGELFF
NA,TRBJ2-3,TRBV5-1,NA,CASSLGYGTHTDTQYF
TRBD2,TRBJ2-3,TRBV3-1/TRBV3-2,NA,CASSTPSPGRDTQYF
NA,TRBJ2-7,TRBV4-3,NA,CASSQDRKPYEQYF
NA,TRBJ2-4,TRBV2,NA,CASSERLAKNIQYF
NA,TRBJ1-1,TRBV7-2,NA,CASSFSGTEAFF
NA,TRBJ2-1,TRBV5-4,NA,CASSLGGVGKGSYNEQFF
NA,TRBJ1-6,TRBV6-6,NA,CASSQNRLSSYNSPLHF
TRBD1,TRBJ1-1,TRBV7-2,few,CASSSTGGSTEAFF
NA,TRBJ2-2,TRBV5-8,few,CASSFLGGLDTGELFF
TRBD1,TRBJ2-1,TRBV19,NA,CASSPRQGANEQFF
TRBD1,TRBJ2-6,TRBV9,NA,CASSASRRGLSTGANVLTF